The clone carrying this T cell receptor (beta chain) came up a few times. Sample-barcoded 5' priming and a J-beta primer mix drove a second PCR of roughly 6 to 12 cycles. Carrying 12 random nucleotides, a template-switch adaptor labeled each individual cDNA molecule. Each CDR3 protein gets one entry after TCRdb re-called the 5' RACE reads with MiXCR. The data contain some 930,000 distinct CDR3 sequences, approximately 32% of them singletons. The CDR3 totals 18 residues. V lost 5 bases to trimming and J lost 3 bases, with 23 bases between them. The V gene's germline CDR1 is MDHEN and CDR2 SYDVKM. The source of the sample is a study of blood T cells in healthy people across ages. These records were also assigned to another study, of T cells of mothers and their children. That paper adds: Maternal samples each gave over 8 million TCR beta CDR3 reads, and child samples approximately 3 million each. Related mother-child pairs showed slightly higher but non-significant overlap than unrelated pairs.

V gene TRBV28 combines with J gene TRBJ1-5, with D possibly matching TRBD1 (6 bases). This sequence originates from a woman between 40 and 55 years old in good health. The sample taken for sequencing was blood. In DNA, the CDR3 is TGTGCCAGCAGTCAACTTGTCCGCCGGGGGGGCCCCAATCAGCCCCAGCATTTT. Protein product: CASSQLVRRGGPNQPQHF.